The next 6 T cell receptor beta chains were all read from a single sample in a study of blood T cells in healthy people across ages. Together with a sample-barcoded 5' primer, a J-beta primer mix was included in a second PCR lasting roughly 7 to 11 cycles. MiXCR was run by TCRdb on the 5' RACE reads, yielding one entry per CDR3 protein. The table shows hundreds of thousands of distinct CDR3 sequences, with about 62% occurring only once. Sequences were obtained from blood. Source of these receptors: a young man in good health.

The chain recombines TRBV20-1 with TRBJ2-1, with no clear D. This CDR3 region has 15 residues. Per germline, CDR1 DFQATT and CDR2 SNEGSKA (reference sequence). The ends were cut back, 4 bases at V and 0 bases at J, with 13 bases in the middle. CDR3 residues: CSATEKATSYNEQFF. CDR3 nucleotide sequence: TGCAGTGCTACTGAGAAGGCCACCTCCTACAATGAGCAGTTCTTC.

This clonotype was detected only once. DNA of the CDR3: TGTGCCAGCAGCCACCTACCCCCGGGACTAGCGGGGAGGGTTGAGCAGTTCTTC. Protein sequence: CASSHLPPGLAGRVEQFF. This chain links TRBV3-1 with TRBJ2-1; 13 nucleotides match TRBD2. The CDR3 is 18 residues long. The ends lost 3 bases at V and 9 bases at J; junction bases unmatched: 14. The germline V gene has CDR1 LGHDT and CDR2 YNNKEL (reference sequence).

The genes are TRBV28 and TRBJ2-1, with TRBD2 identical over 7 bases. Looked up from germline, CDR1 is MDHEN and CDR2 is SYDVKM. V gave up 6 bases and J gave up 9 bases; unmatched junction bases: 11. The CDR3 length is 14 residues. The DNA of the CDR3 is TGTGCCAGCAGAAAAGGACTAGTAGAGGGTGAGCAGTTCTTC. Its translation: CASRKGLVEGEQFF. The full variable domain, rest sourced from reference TRBV28 and TRBJ2-1, is DVKVTQSSRYLVKRTGEKVFLECVQDMDHENMFWYRQDPGLGLRLIYFSYDVKMKEKGDIPEGYSVSREKKERFSLILESASTNQTSMYLCASRKGLVEGEQFFGPGTRLTVL.

The genes are TRBV29-1 and TRBJ2-2, with D possibly called TRBD1 or TRBD2 (6 bases each). Germline CDR1 reads SQVTM; CDR2 reads ANQGSEA. V dropped 8 bases and J dropped 3 bases, with 16 bases sitting between them. The CDR3 consists of 14 residues. CDR3 residues: CSYRGGSDTGELFF. The DNA of the CDR3 is TGCAGCTACCGAGGGGGGTCGGACACCGGGGAGCTGTTTTTT.

V and J are TRBV20-1 and TRBJ2-3; tentatively, D is TRBD1 or TRBD2 (5 bases each). The germline CDR1 and CDR2 sequences are DFQATT and SNEGSKA (reference sequence). The CDR3 runs to 12 residues. V dropped 5 bases and J dropped 10 bases, with 16 bases sitting between them. The chain's CDR3 is CSAEEMGPSQYF. Here the CDR3 DNA reads TGCAGTGCTGAAGAGATGGGACCGTCGCAGTATTTT.

The chain carries TRBV4-3 and TRBJ1-4; D is uncertain. This CDR3 region has 13 residues. Per germline, CDR1 LGHNA and CDR2 YSLEER. The germline V and J ends were trimmed by 0 bases and 3 bases, with 2 bases remaining between them. This CDR3 reads CASSQEANEKLFF. CDR3 nucleotide sequence: TGCGCCAGCAGCCAAGAAGCTAATGAAAAACTGTTTTTT.